The clone carrying this T cell receptor (beta chain) showed up many times. The data are from a study of patients and donors after allogeneic stem cell transplantation. The CDR3 totals 16 residues. Germline V CDR1 and CDR2: LGHNA, YSLEER. V lost 0 bases and J lost 6, with 18 bases in between. TCRdb re-called the RT-PCR reads through MiXCR, storing one row per CDR3 protein. The top ten hold 6% of the sample, which has 920,000 or so distinct CDR3 sequences, under 20% seen once. The receptor was derived from a human donor who was either an allogeneic HSCT recipient or a stem cell or donor lymphocyte infusion donor (not recorded which). It is not recorded whose cells these are; they may come from a transplant donor. Material for sequencing was blood, either unsorted or a sorted T cell fraction (not recorded which). The chain joins TRBV4-3 to TRBJ2-7, with TRBD1 as a possible D gene (6 bases). CDR3 protein: CASSQDLSRGHSEQYF. CDR3 DNA: TGCGCCAGCAGCCAAGATCTATCCAGGGGTCACAGCGAGCAGTACTTC.